The 17 T cell receptor beta chains listed next were all sequenced from one sample in a study of blood T cell repertoires in COVID-19. Data came from immunoSEQ multiplex PCR; TCRdb stores just in-frame clones and leaves some out. Among around 180,000 clones listed, around 89% were seen once. Sequenced material: peripheral blood. All receptors derive from a man in his sixties with acute or convalescent COVID-19.

The rearrangement links TRBV4-1 to TRBJ2-3, with D possibly matching TRBD2 (6 bases). Germline V gene lookup returns CDR1 MGHRA and CDR2 YSYEKL. Trimming left V 5 bases short and J 0 bases short, with 15 bases between. The CDR3 runs to 16 residues. The CDR3 DNA is TGCGCCAGCAGCGGACGACAGAGCGGGAGCACAGATACGCAGTATTTT. This gives the protein CASSGRQSGSTDTQYF.

CDR3 nucleotide sequence: TGCGCCAGCAGCGGGACAGGGGAGGGAGGCTACACCTTC. The encoded protein is CASSGTGEGGYTF. The rearrangement links TRBV5-1 to TRBJ1-2; the match to TRBD1 covers 10 bases. Germline V gene sequence: CDR1 SGHRS, CDR2 YFSETQ. This CDR3 has 13 residues. Unmatched junction bases numbered 5, after V lost 4 bases and J lost 8 bases.

The V call is TRBV5-4, the J call TRBJ2-7, with D maybe TRBD2 (5 bases). Germline values: CDR1 SGHNT, CDR2 YYREEE (reference sequence). The CDR3 loop spans 12 amino acids. Between the trimmed V and J ends, which lost 2 bases and 4 bases, there was a span of 7 bases. CDR3 sequence (DNA): TGTGCCAGCAGCTTACGAGGGTACGAGCAGTACGTC. Translation gives CASSLRGYEQYV.

The chain links TRBV30 to TRBJ1-2; a weak D match, TRBD1 (6 bases). This CDR3 has 15 amino acids. CDR1 is GTSNPN and CDR2 is SVGIG in the germline V gene (reference sequence). Trimming took off 0 bases at V and 5 bases at J, with 16 bases between the two ends. This CDR3 reads CAWSVHQGLRYGYTF. CDR3 DNA sequence: TGTGCCTGGAGTGTACACCAGGGGTTACGATATGGCTACACCTTC.

This chain connects TRBV6-1 to TRBJ2-1, with 8 bases matching TRBD2. V shed 3 bases, J shed 4 bases, and the junction held 5 bases outside the gene matches. From germline, CDR1 is MNHNS and CDR2 SASEGT. The CDR3 is 15 residues long. The DNA for the CDR3 is TGTGCCAGCAGTGAGTTGGCGGGGGGTTACAATGAGCAGTTCTTC. Residues: CASSELAGGYNEQFF.

This chain links TRBV19 with TRBJ2-3, with D possibly being TRBD2 (6 bases). Trimming removed 3 bases from V and 4 bases from J, with 14 bases in between. Germline-derived CDR1 and CDR2 are LNHDA and SQIVND (reference sequence). The CDR3 is 15 amino acids. The CDR3 DNA follows: TGTGCCAGTAGTATCGCGGCCGGGAGAGCAGATACGCAGTATTTT. Amino acids: CASSIAAGRADTQYF.

The chain recombines TRBV10-1 with TRBJ2-3; 10 bases are a match to TRBD2. The CDR3 runs to 14 residues. J lost 8 bases, V lost 6 bases, and 8 bases had no gene match. Germline V gene data show CDR1 as WNHNN and CDR2 as SYGVQD (reference sequence). CDR3 nucleotides: TGCGCCAGCAGCCCCGGAAGCGGGGGGGGTACGCAGTATTTT. Encoded protein: CASSPGSGGGTQYF.

Only one count was recorded for this clone. The V and J genes are TRBV7-2 and TRBJ1-1; weak D call: TRBD1 (5 bases). The CDR3 has 13 amino acids. From germline, CDR1 is SGHTA and CDR2 FQGNSA. Trimming removed 1 base at V and 8 bases at J, with 11 bases between. The CDR3 nucleotides read TGTGCCAGCAGCTTAGGTGGGGGAGGCGAAGCTTTCTTT. Translation: CASSLGGGGEAFF.

This chain uses TRBV5-4 with TRBJ2-7, with 8 bases that match TRBD2. The CDR3 length is 13 residues. In germline, CDR1 is SGHNT, CDR2 YYREEE (reference sequence). Trimming cost V 5 bases and J 4 bases; bases outside gene matches: 5. The CDR3 DNA sequence: TGTGCCAGCAGTCCTGCGGGAGGATACGAGCAGTACTTC. This encodes CASSPAGGYEQYF.

V usage is TRBV11-2 and J usage is TRBJ2-7; D might be TRBD2 (6 bases). Trimming removed 1 base at V and 4 bases at J, with 8 bases between. Germline CDR1 is SGHAT and CDR2 is FQNNGV. There are 13 residues in the CDR3. The CDR3: CASSLAGVYEQYV. CDR3 coding DNA: TGTGCCAGCAGCTTAGCGGGAGTTTACGAGCAGTACGTC.

This clone was detected only once. The chain has TRBV7-3 and TRBJ2-1; TRBD1 matches at 8 bases. CDR3 length equals 13 residues. The J segment lost 9 bases and the V segment lost 5 bases, leaving 6 bases of the junction unmatched. The germline V gene has CDR1 SGHTA and CDR2 FQGTGA. The CDR3 loop is CASSTPGGSEQFF. Here the CDR3 DNA reads TGTGCCAGCAGCACCCCAGGGGGCAGTGAGCAGTTCTTC.

The chain links TRBV15 to TRBJ2-5, with 9 bases identical to TRBD1. The CDR3 is 17 residues long. Losses at the gene ends were 0 bases for V and 5 bases for J; bases not matched to a gene: 10. Germline V gene lookup returns CDR1 LNHNV and CDR2 YYDKDF (reference sequence). The DNA of the CDR3 is TGTGCCACCAGCAGAGATTCTTACAGGGGGCCGGGGGAGACCCAGTACTTC. Amino acids: CATSRDSYRGPGETQYF. Full variable domain (rest looked up from reference TRBV15 and TRBJ2-5): DAMVIQNPRYQVTQFGKPVTLSCSQTLNHNVMYWYQQKSSQAPKLLFHYYDKDFNNEADTPDNFQSRRPNTSFCFLDIRSPGLGDTAMYLCATSRDSYRGPGETQYFGPGTRLLVL.

This sequence joins TRBV29-1 and TRBJ2-2; 7 bases match TRBD1. Trimming took 6 bases from V and 1 from J; bases not matched to a gene: 8. There are 15 residues in the CDR3. CDR1 is SQVTM and CDR2 is ANQGSEA in the germline V gene. In nucleotides, the CDR3 is TGCAGCGTCCTAGCCGGGACAGTGAACACCGGGGAGCTGTTTTTT. Its translation: CSVLAGTVNTGELFF.

This chain joins TRBV19 and TRBJ2-1; D might be TRBD1 (6 bases). The CDR3 has 15 residues. Germline assignment: CDR1 LNHDA and CDR2 SQIVND (reference sequence). The V gene lost 7 bases and the J gene lost 3 bases, with 16 bases spanning the gap. The CDR3 DNA follows: TGTGCCAGTACCATGGGCAGGGGCCTCTACAATGAGCAGTTCTTC. It yields the protein CASTMGRGLYNEQFF.

V usage is TRBV7-2 and J usage is TRBJ2-5; D not certain. V was trimmed by 3 bases and J by 5 bases, leaving 10 bases between them. The CDR3 is 13 residues long. Germline V lookup: CDR1 SGHTA, CDR2 FQGNSA. The CDR3 loop reads CASSLHSVETQYF. The CDR3 DNA is TGTGCCAGCAGCTTGCACAGTGTCGAGACCCAGTACTTC.

The genes are TRBV5-1 and TRBJ1-2; no clear D. The CDR3 runs to 14 residues. Trimming removed 1 base from V and 0 bases from J, with 7 bases in between. Germline V gene sequence: CDR1 SGHRS, CDR2 YFSETQ. CDR3 sequence (DNA): TGCGCCAGCAGCTTGAGATCAGCTAACTATGGCTACACCTTC. It specifies CASSLRSANYGYTF.

This clone was detected once. This rearrangement joins TRBV7-6 to TRBJ1-1, with 8 bases fitting TRBD1. The J segment lost 2 bases and the V segment lost 1 base, leaving 3 bases of the junction unmatched. Germline V gives CDR1 SGHVS, CDR2 FNYEAQ. The CDR3 runs 15 residues. The CDR3 bases are TGTGCCAGCAGCTTAGACGGACAGGGCAACACTGAAGCTTTCTTT. It is translated as CASSLDGQGNTEAFF.